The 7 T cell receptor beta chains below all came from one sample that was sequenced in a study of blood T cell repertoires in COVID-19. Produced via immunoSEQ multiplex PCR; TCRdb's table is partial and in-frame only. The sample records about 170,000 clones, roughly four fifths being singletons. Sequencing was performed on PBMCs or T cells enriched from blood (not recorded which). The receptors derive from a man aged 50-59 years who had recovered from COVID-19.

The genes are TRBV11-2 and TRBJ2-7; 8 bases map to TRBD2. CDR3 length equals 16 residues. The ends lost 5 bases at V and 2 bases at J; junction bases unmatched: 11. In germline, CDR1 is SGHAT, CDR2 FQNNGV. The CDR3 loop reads CASSPRGAGVPYEQYF. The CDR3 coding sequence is TGTGCCAGCAGCCCCCGAGGAGCGGGGGTACCCTACGAGCAGTACTTC.

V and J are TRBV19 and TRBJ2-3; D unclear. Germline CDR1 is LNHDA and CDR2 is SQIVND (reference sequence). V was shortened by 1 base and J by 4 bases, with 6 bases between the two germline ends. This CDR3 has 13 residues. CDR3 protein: CASSIGVPDTQYF. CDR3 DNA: TGTGCCAGTAGTATAGGCGTTCCAGATACGCAGTATTTT.

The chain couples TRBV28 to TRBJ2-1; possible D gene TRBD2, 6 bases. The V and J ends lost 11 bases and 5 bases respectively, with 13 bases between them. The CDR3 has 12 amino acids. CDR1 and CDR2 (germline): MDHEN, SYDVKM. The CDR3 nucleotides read TGTGCCGGGCAGGGAGGTGACAATGAGCAGTTCTTC. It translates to CAGQGGDNEQFF.

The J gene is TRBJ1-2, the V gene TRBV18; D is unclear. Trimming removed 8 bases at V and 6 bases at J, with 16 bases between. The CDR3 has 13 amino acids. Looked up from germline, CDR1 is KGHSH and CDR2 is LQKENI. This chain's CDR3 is CASARERWDGYTF. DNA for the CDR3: TGTGCCAGCGCGCGCGAGCGGTGGGATGGCTACACCTTC.

CDR3 loop: CASRGQGNTEAFF. CDR3 bases: TGTGCCAGCAGAGGACAGGGAAACACTGAAGCTTTCTTT. V gene TRBV12-3 or TRBV12-4 combines with J gene TRBJ1-1, with 8 bases aligning to TRBD1. The V gene end was trimmed by 6 bases and the J gene end by 2 bases; junction bases not matched to a gene: 2. The CDR3 runs to 13 residues.

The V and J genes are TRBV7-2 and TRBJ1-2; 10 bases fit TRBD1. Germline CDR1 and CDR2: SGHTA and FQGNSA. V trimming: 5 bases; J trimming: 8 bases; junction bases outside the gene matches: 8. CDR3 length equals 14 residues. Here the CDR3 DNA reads TGTGCCAGCAGCGCCCCGGGACAGGGGTTGGGCTACACCTTC. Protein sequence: CASSAPGQGLGYTF.

This chain's CDR3 is CASSPALAGGPGEQFF. In nucleotides, the CDR3 is TGTGCCAGCAGCCCAGCGCTGGCGGGGGGGCCGGGTGAGCAGTTCTTC. The V gene is TRBV7-9, the J gene TRBJ2-1; 9 nucleotides match TRBD2. Germline V gene lookup returns CDR1 SEHNR and CDR2 FQNEAQ (reference sequence). Losses at the gene ends were 5 bases for V and 9 bases for J; bases not matched to a gene: 14. The CDR3 runs to 16 residues. Filled out from reference TRBV7-9 and TRBJ2-1, the complete variable domain reads DTGVSQNPRHKITKRGQNVTFRCDPISEHNRLYWYRQTLGQGPEFLTYFQNEAQLEKSRLLSDRFSAERPKGSFSTLEIQRTEQGDSAMYLCASSPALAGGPGEQFFGPGTRLTVL.